This is a list of T cell receptor beta chains from one sample in a study of blood T cells in healthy people across ages. MiXCR, applied by TCRdb to the 5' RACE reads, yields one record per CDR3 protein. Of approximately 800,000 distinct CDR3 sequences listed, 58% were seen once; the top ten hold about 20%. Sequencing was carried out using blood. The receptors come from a man under 40 in good health. CDR3s include the opening cysteine and the closing phenylalanine or tryptophan. The D gene is left open where the match is weak. Not all rows give a size; the values are once, few, many and, for expanded clones, a class.

size	V	J	D	CDR3	DNA
-	TRBV20-1	TRBJ2-4	-	CSARDPVAVAKNIQYF	TGCAGTGCTAGAGATCCTGTAGCGGTAGCCAAAAACATTCAGTACTTC
-	TRBV20-1	TRBJ2-7	-	CSARPSSSYEQYF	TGCAGTGCTAGACCTTCGAGCTCCTACGAGCAGTACTTC
-	TRBV27	TRBJ2-1	-	CASSLRDNLNEQFF	TGTGCCAGCAGTTTACGCGATAATCTCAATGAGCAGTTCTTC
-	TRBV10-3	TRBJ2-1	TRBD2	CAISGSLAGMGNEQFF	TGTGCCATCAGTGGGTCCTTAGCGGGTATGGGGAATGAGCAGTTCTTC
-	TRBV2	TRBJ2-7	-	CASLPGAFSYEQYF	TGTGCGTCACTCCCAGGGGCGTTCTCCTACGAGCAGTACTTC
-	TRBV7-9	TRBJ2-2	TRBD1	CASTTGQAYTGELFF	TGTGCCAGCACCACGGGACAGGCGTACACCGGGGAGCTGTTTTTT
-	TRBV6-2/TRBV6-3	TRBJ2-7	-	CASSELDLTYEQYF	TGTGCCAGCAGTGAGTTAGACTTAACCTACGAGCAGTACTTC
few	TRBV12-3/TRBV12-4	TRBJ2-7	-	CASSPKQGRYEQYF	TGTGCCAGCAGCCCTAAACAGGGGAGGTACGAGCAGTACTTC
-	TRBV5-1	TRBJ2-4	TRBD2	CASSSLTGRGNIQYF	TGCGCCAGCAGCTCCCTTACCGGGCGGGGGAACATTCAGTACTTC
-	TRBV3-1	TRBJ2-3	-	CASSQAKARRLLEPQYF	TGTGCCAGCAGCCAAGCCAAGGCCCGAAGATTACTAGAGCCGCAGTATTTT
-	TRBV30	TRBJ2-5	-	CAWSVLRAAQETQYF	TGTGCCTGGAGTGTATTAAGAGCGGCTCAAGAGACCCAGTACTTC
-	TRBV21-1	TRBJ1-5	-	CASSKCGQVSNQPQHF	TGTGCCAGCAGCAAATGTGGGCAAGTAAGCAATCAGCCCCAGCATTTT
-	TRBV11-2	TRBJ1-5	-	CASSLNRAQPQHF	TGTGCCAGCAGCTTAAACAGGGCTCAGCCCCAGCATTTT
once	TRBV20-1	TRBJ1-3	TRBD1	CSVSDRDSTIYF	TGCAGTGTTTCGGACAGGGATTCTACCATATATTTT
once	TRBV20-1	TRBJ2-7	-	CSASREPFSYEQYF	TGCAGTGCTAGCCGGGAGCCCTTCTCCTACGAGCAGTACTTC
-	TRBV6-1	TRBJ1-1	-	CASSEAMYTEAFF	TGTGCCAGCAGTGAAGCGATGTACACTGAAGCTTTCTTT
-	TRBV5-1	TRBJ1-2	-	CASSLESLLGGYTF	TGCGCCAGCAGCTTGGAATCCCTCTTGGGTGGCTACACCTTC
few	TRBV6-1	TRBJ2-7	-	CASSEIGQYEQYF	TGTGCCAGCAGTGAAATTGGGCAGTACGAGCAGTACTTC
once	TRBV7-2	TRBJ2-5	-	CASSLGAAYQETQYF	TGTGCCAGCAGCTTAGGGGCGGCGTACCAAGAGACCCAGTACTTC
-	TRBV7-9	TRBJ2-3	TRBD2	CASSLVPTSGSTDTQYF	TGTGCCAGCAGCTTAGTTCCGACTAGCGGGAGTACAGATACGCAGTATTTT
few	TRBV20-1	TRBJ2-7	-	CSAIQSYEQYF	TGCAGTGCTATACAGAGCTACGAGCAGTACTTC
-	TRBV20-1	TRBJ2-7	TRBD2	CSARPTTSGMDQYF	TGCAGTGCTAGACCCACGACTAGCGGGATGGACCAGTACTTC
-	TRBV25-1	TRBJ2-3	-	CASSEGGVDTQYF	TGTGCCAGCAGTGAAGGCGGGGTAGATACGCAGTATTTT
once	TRBV28	TRBJ1-3	-	CASSPGGGPGNTIYF	TGTGCCAGCAGTCCGGGGGGGGGCCCTGGAAACACCATATATTTT
-	TRBV6-5	TRBJ1-2	-	CASKDSRNYGYTF	TGTGCCAGCAAGGACAGCCGCAACTATGGCTACACCTTC